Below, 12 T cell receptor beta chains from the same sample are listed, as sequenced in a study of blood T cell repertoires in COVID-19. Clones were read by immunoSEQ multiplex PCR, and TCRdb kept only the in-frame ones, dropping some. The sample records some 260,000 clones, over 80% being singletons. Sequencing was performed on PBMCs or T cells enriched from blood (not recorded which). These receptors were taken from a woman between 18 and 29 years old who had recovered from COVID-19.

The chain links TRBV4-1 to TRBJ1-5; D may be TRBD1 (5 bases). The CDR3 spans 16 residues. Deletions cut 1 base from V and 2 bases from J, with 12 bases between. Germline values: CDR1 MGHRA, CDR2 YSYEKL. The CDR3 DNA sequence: TGCGCCAGCAGCCAAGGCGGGGGTTTGGGCAATCAGCCCCAGCATTTT. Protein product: CASSQGGGLGNQPQHF.

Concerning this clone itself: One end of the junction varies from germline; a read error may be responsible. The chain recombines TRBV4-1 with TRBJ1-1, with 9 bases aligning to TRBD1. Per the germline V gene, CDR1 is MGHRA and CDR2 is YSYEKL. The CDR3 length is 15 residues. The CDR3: CASSQADRGNAEAFF. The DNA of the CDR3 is TGCGCCAGCAGCCAAGCCGACAGGGGGAACGCTGAAGCTTTCTTT.

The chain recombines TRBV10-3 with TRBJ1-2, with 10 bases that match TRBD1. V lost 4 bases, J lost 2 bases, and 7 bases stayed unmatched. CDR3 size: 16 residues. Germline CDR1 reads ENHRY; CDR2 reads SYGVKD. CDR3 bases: TGTGCCATCAGTGCCGCACCGGGACAGGGGAACTATGGCTACACCTTC. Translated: CAISAAPGQGNYGYTF.

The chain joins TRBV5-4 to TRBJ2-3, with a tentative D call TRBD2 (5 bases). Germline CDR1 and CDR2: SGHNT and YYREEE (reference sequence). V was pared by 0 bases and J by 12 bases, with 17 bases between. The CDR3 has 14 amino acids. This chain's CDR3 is CASSLESADLIQYF. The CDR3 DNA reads TGTGCCAGCAGCTTGGAGTCGGCGGACTTGATACAGTATTTT.

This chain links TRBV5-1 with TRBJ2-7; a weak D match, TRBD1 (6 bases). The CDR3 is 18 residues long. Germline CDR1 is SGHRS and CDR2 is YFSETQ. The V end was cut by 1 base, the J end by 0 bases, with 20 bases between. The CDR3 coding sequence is TGCGCCAGCAGCTTGACCTACCCAGGGGCCCCCCCCTCCTACGAGCAGTACTTC. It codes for CASSLTYPGAPPSYEQYF.

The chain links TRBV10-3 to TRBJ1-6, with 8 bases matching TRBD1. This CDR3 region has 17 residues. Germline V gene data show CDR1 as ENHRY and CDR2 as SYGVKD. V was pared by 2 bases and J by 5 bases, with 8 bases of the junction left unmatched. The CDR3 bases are TGTGCCATCAGTGAGACCCCCGGGACAGGTCATAATTCACCCCTCCACTTT. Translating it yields CAISETPGTGHNSPLHF.

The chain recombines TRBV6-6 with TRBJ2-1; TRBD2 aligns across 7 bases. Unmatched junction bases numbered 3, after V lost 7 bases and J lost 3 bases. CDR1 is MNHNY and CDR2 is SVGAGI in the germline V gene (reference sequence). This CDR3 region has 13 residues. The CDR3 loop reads CASISGFYNEQFF. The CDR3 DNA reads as TGTGCCAGCATTAGCGGGTTCTACAATGAGCAGTTCTTC.

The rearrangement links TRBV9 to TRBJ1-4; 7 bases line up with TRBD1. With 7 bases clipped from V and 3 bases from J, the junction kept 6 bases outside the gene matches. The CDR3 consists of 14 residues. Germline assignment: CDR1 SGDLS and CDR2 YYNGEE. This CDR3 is CASGRQGSNEKLFF. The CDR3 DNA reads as TGTGCCAGCGGACGACAGGGATCTAATGAAAAACTGTTTTTT.

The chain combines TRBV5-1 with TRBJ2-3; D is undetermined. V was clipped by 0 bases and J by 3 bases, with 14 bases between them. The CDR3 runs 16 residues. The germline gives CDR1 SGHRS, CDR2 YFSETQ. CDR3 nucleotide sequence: TGCGCCAGCAGCTTGGCCGTGGCTAGTAGTACAGATACGCAGTATTTT. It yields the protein CASSLAVASSTDTQYF.

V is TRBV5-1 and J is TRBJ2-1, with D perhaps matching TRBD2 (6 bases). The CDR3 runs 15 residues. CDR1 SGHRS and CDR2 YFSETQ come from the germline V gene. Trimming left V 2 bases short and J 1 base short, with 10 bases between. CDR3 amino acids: CASSLGEVSYNEQFF. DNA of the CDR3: TGCGCCAGCAGCTTAGGGGAGGTTTCCTACAATGAGCAGTTCTTC.

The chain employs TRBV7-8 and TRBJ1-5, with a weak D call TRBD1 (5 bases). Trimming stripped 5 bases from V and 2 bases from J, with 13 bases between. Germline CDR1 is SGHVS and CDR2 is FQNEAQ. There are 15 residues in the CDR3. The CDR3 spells CASSLRTTRNQPQHF. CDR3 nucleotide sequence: TGTGCCAGCAGCCTCAGGACAACCCGCAATCAGCCCCAGCATTTT.

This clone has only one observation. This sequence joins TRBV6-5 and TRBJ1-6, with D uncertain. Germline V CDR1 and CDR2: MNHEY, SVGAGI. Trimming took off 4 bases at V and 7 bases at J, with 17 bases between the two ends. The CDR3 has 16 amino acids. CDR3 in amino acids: CASSFIFSQRNSPLHF. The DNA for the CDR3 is TGTGCCAGCAGTTTTATTTTTAGTCAGCGAAATTCACCCCTCCACTTT.